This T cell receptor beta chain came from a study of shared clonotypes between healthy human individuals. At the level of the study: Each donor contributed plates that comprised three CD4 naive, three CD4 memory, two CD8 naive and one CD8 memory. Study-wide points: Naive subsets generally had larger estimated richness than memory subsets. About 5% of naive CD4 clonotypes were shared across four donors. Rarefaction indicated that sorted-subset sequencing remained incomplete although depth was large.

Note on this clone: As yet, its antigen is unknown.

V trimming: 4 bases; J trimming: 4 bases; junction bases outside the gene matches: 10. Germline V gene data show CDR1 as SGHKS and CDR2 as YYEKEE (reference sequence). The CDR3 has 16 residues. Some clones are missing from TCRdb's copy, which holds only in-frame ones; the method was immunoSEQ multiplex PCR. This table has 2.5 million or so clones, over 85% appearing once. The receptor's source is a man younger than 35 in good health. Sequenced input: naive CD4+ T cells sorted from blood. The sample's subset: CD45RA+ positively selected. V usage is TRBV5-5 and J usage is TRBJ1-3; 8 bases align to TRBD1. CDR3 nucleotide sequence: TGTGCCAGCAGCCACGGGGGCAGGGGGCCAGGAAACACCATATATTTT. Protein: CASSHGGRGPGNTIYF.